This is a list of T cell receptor beta chains from one sample in a study of control samples from healthy donors and cancer patients. TCRdb keeps only in-frame clones here, not all; method: immunoSEQ multiplex PCR. The data hold about 55,000 clones, with roughly 96% observed a single time. Sequencing was performed on blood. The receptors here all came from a young man in good health. Both conserved end residues are part of each CDR3. A D gene is named only where the DNA matches it firmly. Where a row states a size, it is once, few, many or the class of an expanded clone; other rows omit it.

v_call	clone_size	j_call	d_call	cdr3_aa	cdr3_nt
TRBV18	NA	TRBJ2-1	NA	CASSSSPSPGNEQFF	TGTGCCAGCTCATCCTCACCCTCTCCGGGAAATGAGCAGTTCTTC
TRBV27	NA	TRBJ2-7	TRBD2	CASSLSSGLPYEQYF	TGTGCCAGCAGTTTATCTAGCGGGCTTCCCTACGAGCAGTACTTC
TRBV6-5	NA	TRBJ2-7	NA	CASIREPSYEQYF	TGTGCCAGCATTCGGGAGCCGTCCTACGAGCAGTACTTC
TRBV6-5	NA	TRBJ2-1	NA	CASSYAGLGVYEQFF	TGTGCCAGCAGTTACGCGGGCCTTGGTGTCTATGAGCAGTTCTTC
TRBV5-3	NA	TRBJ2-3	NA	CARRLHPKTSASESTDTQYF	TGTGCCAGAAGATTGCATCCCAAGACCTCCGCTAGCGAGAGCACAGATACGCAGTATTTT
TRBV5-1	NA	TRBJ1-1	NA	CASSPPGTEAFF	TGCGCCAGCAGCCCCCCGGGCACTGAAGCTTTCTTT
TRBV19	once	TRBJ2-7	NA	CASSRATNYEQYF	TGTGCCAGTAGTAGGGCCACTAACTACGAGCAGTACTTC
TRBV6-5	NA	TRBJ1-2	NA	CASLRGPNYGYTF	TGTGCCAGCCTCCGGGGGCCTAACTATGGCTACACCTTC
TRBV10-3	NA	TRBJ1-6	NA	CAISEGSSYNSPLHF	TGTGCCATCAGTGAGGGGAGCTCCTATAATTCACCCCTCCACTTT
TRBV28	NA	TRBJ2-3	TRBD2	CASSWSLAGTDTQYF	TGTGCCAGCAGTTGGAGTCTAGCGGGCACAGATACGCAGTATTTT
TRBV30	NA	TRBJ1-3	NA	CAWSVQSSGNTIYF	TGTGCCTGGAGTGTCCAGAGCTCTGGAAACACCATATATTTT
TRBV5-6	NA	TRBJ2-3	TRBD2	CASSATSGRTADTQYF	TGTGCCAGCAGCGCGACTAGCGGGAGAACTGCAGATACGCAGTATTTT
TRBV2	NA	TRBJ2-7	TRBD1	CASTYTGDEQYF	TGTGCCAGCACCTACACAGGGGACGAGCAGTACTTC
TRBV18	NA	TRBJ2-7	TRBD1	CASSPGTGRRYEQYF	TGTGCCAGCTCACCAGGGACAGGCCGACGCTACGAGCAGTACTTC
TRBV5-1	NA	TRBJ1-4	TRBD1	CASSLGTADEKLFF	TGCGCCAGCAGCTTAGGGACAGCGGATGAAAAACTGTTTTTT
TRBV9	NA	TRBJ2-2	TRBD1	CASSSRIRTGEVQTGELFF	TGTGCCAGCAGCTCTAGAATACGGACAGGGGAGGTCCAGACCGGGGAGCTGTTTTTT
TRBV4-3	NA	TRBJ2-6	NA	CASSQVRSGANVLTF	TGCGCCAGCAGCCAAGTCAGATCTGGGGCCAACGTCCTGACTTTC